A selection of T cell receptor beta chains follows, all from one sample in a study of cytomegalovirus exposure and HLA in healthy donors. Libraries were prepared by immunoSEQ multiplex PCR; TCRdb keeps only in-frame clonotypes and omits some of them. The table lists roughly 200,000 clones, approximately 80% of them singletons. Specimen: PBMCs. The source is a man aged 60 to 69 in good health and CMV-seronegative. The CDR3 runs from the conserved cysteine through the conserved F or W. The order of the fields is CDR3 DNA, CDR3 protein, J gene, D gene, CDR3 length, clone size, V gene. A D gene is named only where the DNA matches it firmly. Only part of the rows carry a size: once, few, many, or a class if the clone is expanded.

DNA: TGTGCCAGCAGCTTCCGGACAGGGCCAACCTACGAGCAGTACTTC; CDR3: CASSFRTGPTYEQYF; J: TRBJ2-7; D: TRBD1; length: 15; size: .; V: TRBV5-4
DNA: TGTGCCAGTAGGGCCGAAGGACACGCTAATCAGCCCCAGCATTTT; CDR3: CASRAEGHANQPQHF; J: TRBJ1-5; D: .; length: 15; size: few; V: TRBV6-5
DNA: TGTGCCAGCAGTGAAGGTGGGACAGCCCTCTATGGCTACACCTTC; CDR3: CASSEGGTALYGYTF; J: TRBJ1-2; D: TRBD1; length: 15; size: few; V: TRBV2
DNA: TGTGCCAGTAGTATGACAGGGCTACAGCCCCAGCATTTT; CDR3: CASSMTGLQPQHF; J: TRBJ1-5; D: TRBD1; length: 13; size: .; V: TRBV19
DNA: TGCGCCAGCAGCTTACGGACAGCGAACACCGGGGAGCTGTTTTTT; CDR3: CASSLRTANTGELFF; J: TRBJ2-2; D: .; length: 15; size: .; V: TRBV5-1
DNA: TGTGCCAGCAGTGAATCTACTAGGTACGAGCAGTACTTC; CDR3: CASSESTRYEQYF; J: TRBJ2-7; D: .; length: 13; size: few; V: TRBV25-1
DNA: TGTGCCACCAGCAGAGATCGGACCGGGGGGCAGCCCCAGCATTTT; CDR3: CATSRDRTGGQPQHF; J: TRBJ1-5; D: .; length: 15; size: .; V: TRBV15
DNA: TGTGCTAGCAGCCATAGACAGGGGGAGGTTGGGAAGAACACTGAAGCTTTCTTT; CDR3: CASSHRQGEVGKNTEAFF; J: TRBJ1-1; D: TRBD1; length: 18; size: once; V: TRBV7-7
DNA: TGTGCCAGCACTTTCGACAGAGGCGCTGAAGCTTTCTTT; CDR3: CASTFDRGAEAFF; J: TRBJ1-1; D: .; length: 13; size: .; V: TRBV6-1
DNA: TGTGCCAGCAGCCCTACAGGGTTACAGAATGAGCAGTTCTTC; CDR3: CASSPTGLQNEQFF; J: TRBJ2-1; D: .; length: 14; size: few; V: TRBV5-6
DNA: TGTGCCAGCAGCTTGGACGGTTTGAGCTATGGCTACACCTTC; CDR3: CASSLDGLSYGYTF; J: TRBJ1-2; D: .; length: 14; size: .; V: TRBV5-6
DNA: TGTGCCAGCAGTGAAGGGCTAGCGGGGGTTATAGATACGCAGTATTTT; CDR3: CASSEGLAGVIDTQYF; J: TRBJ2-3; D: TRBD2; length: 16; size: .; V: TRBV6-1
DNA: TGTGCCAGCAGTGAAGGACAGGGGGCTTACGAGCAGTACTTC; CDR3: CASSEGQGAYEQYF; J: TRBJ2-7; D: TRBD1; length: 14; size: .; V: TRBV28
DNA: TGTGCCAGCAGACCGGGGCGGGGGGGACGGGAGACCCAGTACTTC; CDR3: CASRPGRGGRETQYF; J: TRBJ2-5; D: TRBD2; length: 15; size: .; V: TRBV7-8
DNA: TGTGCCAGCAGCGTTACAGGGGACTATGGCTACACCTTC; CDR3: CASSVTGDYGYTF; J: TRBJ1-2; D: TRBD1; length: 13; size: .; V: TRBV9
DNA: TGTGCCAGCAGCTTAGTGGCCAGAGGCTCTGGAAACACCATATATTTT; CDR3: CASSLVARGSGNTIYF; J: TRBJ1-3; D: .; length: 16; size: .; V: TRBV7-6
DNA: TGTGCCATCAGAGACAAACTAGCGGGAGGTTCAGATACGCAGTATTTT; CDR3: CAIRDKLAGGSDTQYF; J: TRBJ2-3; D: TRBD2; length: 16; size: few; V: TRBV10-3
DNA: TGTGCCAGCAGCTTAGCAGGGCCGGGACAGGGAGAAAAACTGTTTTTT; CDR3: CASSLAGPGQGEKLFF; J: TRBJ1-4; D: TRBD1; length: 16; size: few; V: TRBV11-2
DNA: TGTGCCAGCTCACAGGGGAATGAGCAGTTCTTC; CDR3: CASSQGNEQFF; J: TRBJ2-1; D: .; length: 11; size: .; V: TRBV18
DNA: TGTGCCAGCAGTGCCCTTGGACTAGCGGGAGGCGAGCAGTACTTC; CDR3: CASSALGLAGGEQYF; J: TRBJ2-7; D: TRBD2; length: 15; size: .; V: TRBV2
DNA: TGCGCCAGCAGCCAAGATGGGACTATCCCTCGCGAGCAGTACTTC; CDR3: CASSQDGTIPREQYF; J: TRBJ2-7; D: TRBD2; length: 15; size: .; V: TRBV4-3
DNA: TGTGCCAGTAGACGAAGGGAGGGAGCCGGGAACACCGGGGAGCTGTTTTTT; CDR3: CASRRREGAGNTGELFF; J: TRBJ2-2; D: TRBD2; length: 17; size: .; V: TRBV19
DNA: TGTGCCAGCAGTGAAGGCGCGGCTAACTATGGCTACACCTTC; CDR3: CASSEGAANYGYTF; J: TRBJ1-2; D: .; length: 14; size: .; V: TRBV6-1
DNA: TGTGCCAGCAGCCCCGGATCAGGAAAGTATTCACCCCTCCACTTT; CDR3: CASSPGSGKYSPLHF; J: TRBJ1-6; D: .; length: 15; size: .; V: TRBV7-9
DNA: TGTGCCAGCAGCTTATACGGGCGGGGGAGGGCAACTAATGAAAAACTGTTTTTT; CDR3: CASSLYGRGRATNEKLFF; J: TRBJ1-4; D: .; length: 18; size: .; V: TRBV7-2
DNA: TGTGCCACCAGCAGAGGACAGGGGATGAATACCGGGGAGCTGTTTTTT; CDR3: CATSRGQGMNTGELFF; J: TRBJ2-2; D: TRBD1; length: 16; size: .; V: TRBV15
DNA: TGTGCCAGCTCACCCCAAGCGGCTCCAGAGACCCAGTACTTC; CDR3: CASSPQAAPETQYF; J: TRBJ2-5; D: .; length: 14; size: few; V: TRBV18
DNA: TGTGCCAGCAGCTTGCCAGGGGCTAACTATGGCTACACCTTC; CDR3: CASSLPGANYGYTF; J: TRBJ1-2; D: .; length: 14; size: .; V: TRBV5-4
DNA: TGTGCCAGCAGACCCGGGACAGGCGACACCGGGGAGCTGTTTTTT; CDR3: CASRPGTGDTGELFF; J: TRBJ2-2; D: TRBD1; length: 15; size: .; V: TRBV2
DNA: TGTGCCAGCAGCTTGATGACTAGCGGGAGCGGGACCGGGGAGCTGTTTTTT; CDR3: CASSLMTSGSGTGELFF; J: TRBJ2-2; D: TRBD2; length: 17; size: .; V: TRBV5-5
DNA: TGTGCCAGCAGTGGGACAGGGGAAGGATTGAATCAGCCCCAGCATTTT; CDR3: CASSGTGEGLNQPQHF; J: TRBJ1-5; D: TRBD1; length: 16; size: .; V: TRBV6-1
DNA: TGTGCCAGCAGTTTGACAGGGGTCGGTGGAAACACCATATATTTT; CDR3: CASSLTGVGGNTIYF; J: TRBJ1-3; D: TRBD1; length: 15; size: few; V: TRBV28
DNA: TGTGCCAGCAGCTTGTTCGGGTCGGGGAACACTGAAGCTTTCTTT; CDR3: CASSLFGSGNTEAFF; J: TRBJ1-1; D: .; length: 15; size: .; V: TRBV5-6
DNA: TGTGCCAGCAGCTTGACAGGAGCGTCCTACGAGCAGTACTTC; CDR3: CASSLTGASYEQYF; J: TRBJ2-7; D: .; length: 14; size: .; V: TRBV7-2
DNA: TGTGCCAGCAGCCAGGGACAGGGTAACTATGGCTACACCTTC; CDR3: CASSQGQGNYGYTF; J: TRBJ1-2; D: TRBD1; length: 14; size: .; V: TRBV5-4
DNA: TGTGCCAGCAGTGAAGTCGGCAGGGGGAGTACTAACTATGGCTACACCTTC; CDR3: CASSEVGRGSTNYGYTF; J: TRBJ1-2; D: TRBD1; length: 17; size: .; V: TRBV6-1
DNA: TGTGCCAGCAGTGAAGAGCCAGGAACCTCCTATGGCTACACCTTC; CDR3: CASSEEPGTSYGYTF; J: TRBJ1-2; D: .; length: 15; size: .; V: TRBV6-1
DNA: TGTGCCAGCAGTTTAACAACTAGCGGGAGGTCAGATACGCAGTATTTT; CDR3: CASSLTTSGRSDTQYF; J: TRBJ2-3; D: TRBD2; length: 16; size: .; V: TRBV6-6
DNA: TGTGCCAGCAGCCTTCACGGACTAGCGGGGGGCAATGAGCAGTTCTTC; CDR3: CASSLHGLAGGNEQFF; J: TRBJ2-1; D: TRBD2; length: 16; size: few; V: TRBV4-2
DNA: TGTGCCAGCAGCCAAGAGTCAGGGTCCCAAGAGACCCAGTACTTC; CDR3: CASSQESGSQETQYF; J: TRBJ2-5; D: .; length: 15; size: few; V: TRBV4-2
DNA: TGTGCCAGCAGACAGGGGCCCTCCTACGAGCAGTACTTC; CDR3: CASRQGPSYEQYF; J: TRBJ2-7; D: TRBD1; length: 13; size: .; V: TRBV6-1
DNA: TGTGCCAGCAGACAAACAGGGCTAGGCACTGAAGCTTTCTTT; CDR3: CASRQTGLGTEAFF; J: TRBJ1-1; D: .; length: 14; size: few; V: TRBV7-9
DNA: TGTGCCAGCAGCCTGGGGCTCCTCGCTCCCAATGAGCAGTTCTTC; CDR3: CASSLGLLAPNEQFF; J: TRBJ2-1; D: .; length: 15; size: .; V: TRBV11-2
DNA: TGTGCCAGCAGTTCACAGGGGACTGGGGCCAACGTCCTGACTTTC; CDR3: CASSSQGTGANVLTF; J: TRBJ2-6; D: TRBD1; length: 15; size: .; V: TRBV5-4
DNA: TGTGCCAGCAGCTCGACACCTTCGGCTGAAAAACTGTTTTTT; CDR3: CASSSTPSAEKLFF; J: TRBJ1-4; D: .; length: 14; size: .; V: TRBV5-8
DNA: TGTGCCAGCAGCGTAGCTGGAGGGATTGCCTACGAGCAGTACTTC; CDR3: CASSVAGGIAYEQYF; J: TRBJ2-7; D: .; length: 15; size: .; V: TRBV9
DNA: TGTGCCAGCAGCGTGACAGGGGCGGATACGCAGTATTTT; CDR3: CASSVTGADTQYF; J: TRBJ2-3; D: TRBD1; length: 13; size: .; V: TRBV9
DNA: TGCGCCAGCAGCCGCCTGGACAGGGGGGACACTGAAGCTTTCTTT; CDR3: CASSRLDRGDTEAFF; J: TRBJ1-1; D: TRBD1; length: 15; size: .; V: TRBV4-1
DNA: TGCGCCAGCAGCTCGTGGACAGGGGAGGGTGAGACCCAGTACTTC; CDR3: CASSSWTGEGETQYF; J: TRBJ2-5; D: TRBD1; length: 15; size: .; V: TRBV5-1
DNA: TGTGCCAGCAGTTTCCGACAGGGCTATGGCTACACCTTC; CDR3: CASSFRQGYGYTF; J: TRBJ1-2; D: TRBD1; length: 13; size: .; V: TRBV28
DNA: TGTGCCAGCAGCGTAGGACTAGCGGGTAACAATGAGCAGTTCTTC; CDR3: CASSVGLAGNNEQFF; J: TRBJ2-1; D: TRBD2; length: 15; size: .; V: TRBV9
DNA: TGTGCCAGCAGAACCAGCGGGAGCTACAATGAGCAGTTCTTC; CDR3: CASRTSGSYNEQFF; J: TRBJ2-1; D: TRBD2; length: 14; size: .; V: TRBV27
DNA: TGCGCCAGCAGCCCCCCAGGAGAGACCCAGTACTTC; CDR3: CASSPPGETQYF; J: TRBJ2-5; D: .; length: 12; size: .; V: TRBV5-1
DNA: TGTGCCTGGAGTGTGGTGGACAGGACGATCGGCGAGCAGTACTTC; CDR3: CAWSVVDRTIGEQYF; J: TRBJ2-7; D: TRBD1; length: 15; size: .; V: TRBV30
DNA: TGTGCCATCAGTCTCACAGATACGCAGTATTTT; CDR3: CAISLTDTQYF; J: TRBJ2-3; D: .; length: 11; size: .; V: TRBV10-3